Following are 20 T cell receptor beta chains from one sample sequenced in a study of blood T cell repertoires in COVID-19. Assay used: immunoSEQ multiplex PCR; TCRdb lists only in-frame clones, some missing. The sample holds fewer than 300,000 clones, 88% seen once. Sequenced input: peripheral blood. Receptors were obtained from a woman in her forties who had recovered from COVID-19.

The rearrangement uses TRBV19 and TRBJ2-3; 10 positions agree with TRBD1. Unmatched junction bases numbered 14, after V lost 5 bases and J lost 6 bases. The CDR3 runs 17 residues. From germline, CDR1 is LNHDA and CDR2 SQIVND (reference sequence). As DNA, the CDR3 is TGTGCCAGTAGTTTACGGACAGGGGGTGAAGGAGGCGATACGCAGTATTTT. This translates into CASSLRTGGEGGDTQYF.

The gene calls are TRBV19 and TRBJ1-1; D might be TRBD1 (5 bases). The CDR3 contains 15 residues. The V gene lost 3 bases and the J gene lost 5 bases, with 16 bases spanning the gap. CDR1 LNHDA and CDR2 SQIVND come from the germline V gene (reference sequence). CDR3 region: CASSMGWRGRTEAFF. The DNA for the CDR3 is TGTGCCAGTAGTATGGGTTGGCGGGGGAGGACTGAAGCTTTCTTT.

J is TRBJ2-7 and V is TRBV11-3; tentatively, D is TRBD2 (6 bases). Trimming removed 3 bases from V and 3 bases from J, with 15 bases in between. The CDR3 is 15 residues long. Germline CDR1 and CDR2: SGHNT and YENEEA. The CDR3 sequence is CASSLGVRGSYEQYF. CDR3 bases: TGTGCCAGCAGCTTGGGGGTCCGGGGGAGCTACGAGCAGTACTTC.

The chain is built from TRBV6-5 and TRBJ1-1, with D maybe TRBD1 (5 bases). CDR1 and CDR2 (germline): MNHEY, SVGAGI. The CDR3 covers 15 residues. V was pared by 7 bases and J by 6 bases, with 21 bases between. The CDR3 coding sequence is TGTGCCAGCAAACTAAGAGGCCCCGGGGGGTCTGAAGCTTTCTTT. Protein sequence: CASKLRGPGGSEAFF.

This clone was seen only a few times. V gene TRBV24-1 combines with J gene TRBJ1-2, with TRBD1 matching over 8 bases. V shed 3 bases, J shed 4 bases, and the junction held 9 bases outside the gene matches. Germline V gene data show CDR1 as KGHDR and CDR2 as SFDVKD. The CDR3 loop spans 16 amino acids. This chain's CDR3 is CATSDRTGRGVYGYTF. DNA for the CDR3: TGTGCCACCAGTGATAGGACAGGGCGAGGAGTCTATGGCTACACCTTC.

This chain uses TRBV19 with TRBJ2-7; D gene ambiguous. The germline V gene has CDR1 LNHDA and CDR2 SQIVND (reference sequence). The CDR3 is made up of 11 amino acids. The V end lost 10 bases, the J end lost 4 bases, and 11 bases lay between the germline ends. The CDR3 region has the DNA TGTGCCACCCAGACTGAGTACGAGCAGTACTTC. Translation: CATQTEYEQYF.

V gene TRBV4-3 combines with J gene TRBJ2-5, with 7 bases fitting TRBD2. This CDR3 is 15 amino acids long. V lost 5 bases, J lost 4 bases, and 10 bases stayed unmatched. The germline CDR1 and CDR2 sequences are LGHNA and YSLEER. The CDR3 DNA sequence: TGCGCCAGCAGCGGCCGGGCGGGAGCGGCAGAGACCCAGTACTTC. Its protein is CASSGRAGAAETQYF.

The V and J genes are TRBV7-2 and TRBJ2-2; 10 nucleotides align to TRBD2. The CDR3 runs to 15 residues. Trimming took 5 bases from V and 7 from J; bases not matched to a gene: 7. In germline, CDR1 is SGHTA, CDR2 FQGNSA. The CDR3 nucleotides read TGTGCCAGCAGCGGTAGCGGGAGGTCGGGCGGGGAGCTGTTTTTT. Its protein is CASSGSGRSGGELFF.

V and J are TRBV20-1 and TRBJ1-1; no firm D call. CDR1 is DFQATT and CDR2 is SNEGSKA in the germline V gene (reference sequence). The V gene lost 3 bases and the J gene lost 1 base, with 9 bases spanning the gap. CDR3 length: 13 amino acids. This CDR3 is CSASSGSNTEAFF. The DNA for the CDR3 is TGCAGTGCTAGTTCAGGCTCGAACACTGAAGCTTTCTTT.

This chain links TRBV3-1 (or the pseudogene TRBV3-2) with TRBJ2-1; the match to TRBD2 covers 11 bases. V trimming: 0 bases; J trimming: 15 bases; junction bases outside the gene matches: 7. Germline CDR1 LGHDT, CDR2 YNNKEL (reference sequence). This CDR3 spans 14 amino acids. The DNA of the CDR3 is TGTGCCAGCAGCCAAGAGCCCATAGCGGGAGGGGGGTTCTTC. Amino acids: CASSQEPIAGGGFF.

The chain joins TRBV5-1 to TRBJ1-2; D uncertain. Germline V CDR1 and CDR2: SGHRS, YFSETQ. The length of the CDR3 is 14 residues. The V end was cut by 7 bases, the J end by 3 bases, with 16 bases between. The CDR3 bases are TGCGCCAGCTCAACCTCAGGCGGGGACTATGGCTACACCTTC. Its translation is CASSTSGGDYGYTF. Complete variable domain (other parts from reference TRBV5-1 and TRBJ1-2): KAGVTQTPRYLIKTRGQQVTLSCSPISGHRSVSWYQQTPGQGLQFLFEYFSETQRNKGNFPGRFSGRQFSNSRSEMNVSTLELGDSALYLCASSTSGGDYGYTFGSGTRLTVV.

At least ten counts were recorded for this clone. The chain employs TRBV7-3 and TRBJ1-2; D gene uncertain. V was trimmed by 8 bases and J by 4 bases, leaving 11 bases between them. This CDR3 comprises 12 residues. Germline V gene data show CDR1 as SGHTA and CDR2 as FQGTGA. The DNA for the CDR3 is TGTGCCAGCGGCCAGGAAGGCTATGGCTACACCTTC. Translated: CASGQEGYGYTF.

The CDR3 nucleotides are TGTGCCAGCAGCGCATCACAGGGGCAGCCCCAGCATTTT. Amino acid sequence: CASSASQGQPQHF. V is TRBV7-9 and J is TRBJ1-5; TRBD1 matches at 7 bases. The CDR3 contains 13 residues. Germline V gene data show CDR1 as SEHNR and CDR2 as FQNEAQ (reference sequence). With V trimmed by 5 bases and J by 7 bases, 5 bases remained unmatched.

J is TRBJ2-4 and V is TRBV11-2; perhaps TRBD1 as D (5 bases). Trimming stripped 1 base from V and 8 bases from J, with 12 bases between. CDR1 and CDR2 from the germline V gene are SGHAT and FQNNGV. This CDR3 spans 14 amino acids. This chain's CDR3 is CASSLGVGRDIQYF. The CDR3 bases are TGTGCCAGCAGCTTAGGGGTGGGCAGGGACATTCAGTACTTC.

The chain combines TRBV5-4 with TRBJ1-4; 9 nucleotides align to TRBD1. V gave up 4 bases and J gave up 3 bases; unmatched junction bases: 10. The CDR3 sequence is 17 residues long. Looked up from germline, CDR1 is SGHNT and CDR2 is YYREEE (reference sequence). The CDR3 protein is CASSRGQGGWANEKLFF. The CDR3 DNA reads TGTGCCAGCAGCCGGGGACAGGGTGGTTGGGCTAATGAAAAACTGTTTTTT.

The chain is built from TRBV9 and TRBJ2-7; 9 bases are shared with TRBD2. Germline CDR1 reads SGDLS; CDR2 reads YYNGEE. The CDR3 sequence is 15 residues long. The V and J ends lost 3 bases and 6 bases, in that order; junction bases with no gene match: 10. The CDR3: CASSEGGGGGLEQYF. In DNA, the CDR3 is TGTGCCAGCAGCGAGGGCGGCGGGGGGGGCCTCGAGCAGTACTTC.

The chain links TRBV21-1 to TRBJ2-7; the tabulated D call, TRBD2, remains unverified against the DNA. TRBV21-1 is a listed pseudogene. There are 17 residues in the CDR3. CDR3 DNA: TGTGCCAGCAGCAAACTAGGGGTGCGGGATTCTCCTTACGAGCAGTACGTC. This gives the protein CASSKLGVRDSPYEQYV.

V is TRBV7-9 and J is TRBJ2-2, with 7 positions matching TRBD2. V was clipped by 4 bases and J by 4 bases; unmatched bases: 3. The germline V gene encodes CDR1 SEHNR and CDR2 FQNEAQ (reference sequence). This CDR3 region has 14 residues. CDR3 loop: CASSSGGPTGELFF. CDR3 coding DNA: TGTGCCAGCAGCTCGGGGGGTCCCACCGGGGAGCTGTTTTTT.

The rearrangement joins TRBV18 to TRBJ2-5; TRBD1 is a possible D gene (6 bases). V was shortened by 5 bases and J by 3 bases, with 10 bases between the two germline ends. CDR1 and CDR2 from the germline V gene are KGHSH and LQKENI. The CDR3 loop spans 13 amino acids. The CDR3 here is CASSKGQKETQYF. The CDR3, as DNA: TGTGCCAGCTCAAAAGGACAGAAAGAGACCCAGTACTTC.

This clone was seen once. The chain joins TRBV11-2 to TRBJ2-5; 8 nucleotides match TRBD1. This CDR3 contains 13 residues. Germline V gives CDR1 SGHAT, CDR2 FQNNGV. The V segment lost 3 bases and the J segment 5 bases; nucleotides outside the gene matches: 2. The CDR3: CASSFRTGETQYF. CDR3 sequence (DNA): TGTGCCAGCAGCTTCCGGACAGGGGAGACCCAGTACTTC. The entire variable domain, with the rest obtained from reference TRBV11-2 and TRBJ2-5, is as follows: EAGVAQSPRYKIIEKRQSVAFWCNPISGHATLYWYQQILGQGPKLLIQFQNNGVVDDSQLPKDRFSAERLKGVDSTLKIQPAKLEDSAVYLCASSFRTGETQYFGPGTRLLVL.